A selection of T cell receptor beta chains follows, all from one sample in a study of CXCR3 chemokines and chemotherapy response in bladder cancer. TCRdb fed the PCR reads into MiXCR, producing one record per CDR3 protein. Of several thousand distinct CDR3 sequences detected, 14% appear once; the ten largest clones hold about 9.9%. Sampling took place from a patient whose treatment included neoadjuvant chemotherapy. These receptors all stem from a human donor with bladder cancer that responded to neoadjuvant chemotherapy. The CDR3 runs from the conserved cysteine through the conserved F or W. Each record gives: V gene, clone size, CDR3 length, D gene, J gene, CDR3 DNA, CDR3 protein. D genes are given only for firm matches. Rows give clone size only sometimes, using once, few, many, or a class for an expanded clone.

TRBV6-2/TRBV6-3	medium-sized	13	.	TRBJ2-1	TGTGCCAGCAGCTCGGGATTCCTTTTCGAGCAGTTCTTC	CASSSGFLFEQFF
TRBV19	medium-sized	14	TRBD1	TRBJ1-4	TGTGCCAGTACTCCCAGGGGGCGCCAGGAAAAACTGTTTTTT	CASTPRGRQEKLFF
TRBV12-3/TRBV12-4	many	12	.	TRBJ1-1	TGTGCCAGCAGTTTCAAGGGTATTGAAGCTTTCTTT	CASSFKGIEAFF
TRBV24-1	many	14	.	TRBJ2-1	TGTGCCACCAGTGAGGGGAGAGTGGGCAATGAGCAGTTCTTC	CATSEGRVGNEQFF
TRBV5-3	.	18	TRBD2	TRBJ2-2	TGTGCCAGAAGCTTGCCGAGACTAGCGGGAAATAAACACCGGGGAGCTGTTTTT	CARSLPRLAGNKHRGAVF
TRBV20-1	many	13	TRBD1	TRBJ1-1	TGCAGTGCTTTCGACAGGGCGGGTACTGAAGCTTTCTTT	CSAFDRAGTEAFF
TRBV6-6	medium-sized	13	.	TRBJ2-7	TGTGCCAGCAATTTCGGCGGTTACTACGAGCAGTACTTC	CASNFGGYYEQYF
TRBV19	medium-sized	13	.	TRBJ1-2	TGTGCCAGTATGCAGGGAATTCAGTATGGCTACACCTTC	CASMQGIQYGYTF
TRBV5-4	many	16	.	TRBJ2-3	TGTGCCAGCAGCTTGCGAACGGGAGTGGGAACAGATACGCAGTATTTT	CASSLRTGVGTDTQYF
TRBV6-6	many	17	TRBD1	TRBJ1-5	TGTGCCAGCAGTCCCGGGACAGGCCAAAATAGCAATCAGCCCCAGCATTTT	CASSPGTGQNSNQPQHF
TRBV6-5	medium-sized	12	.	TRBJ2-1	TGTGCCAGCAGAACAGGGTACGATGAGCAGTTCTTC	CASRTGYDEQFF
TRBV18	few	17	.	TRBJ2-7	TGTGCCAGCTCACCAGCAACCCCCAGGGACGGGGGCTACGAGCAGTACTTC	CASSPATPRDGGYEQYF
TRBV6-1	many	15	.	TRBJ2-2	TGTGCCAGCAGTGCTCTGGCCTTGAACACCGGGGAGCTGTTTTTT	CASSALALNTGELFF
TRBV19	medium-sized	14	.	TRBJ2-2	TGTGCCAGTAGCCGAAGACAAACCACCGGGGAGCTGTTTTTT	CASSRRQTTGELFF
TRBV6-2/TRBV6-3	medium-sized	14	.	TRBJ1-2	TGTGCCACCCGGGCCGACGGACAGTCCTATGGCTACACCTTC	CATRADGQSYGYTF
TRBV6-2/TRBV6-3	many	16	.	TRBJ2-2	TGTGCCAGCAGTCCGAACCGGCTAGCGATCACCGGGGAGCTGTTTTTT	CASSPNRLAITGELFF
TRBV5-4	medium-sized	15	.	TRBJ2-5	TGTGCCAGCAGCCTATCCGGTGGGCCGGGAGAGACCCAGTACTTC	CASSLSGGPGETQYF
TRBV30	medium-sized	17	.	TRBJ2-6	TGTGCCTGGAGGGGTCCAAGGGGGACGGTTGGGGCCAACGTCCTGACTTTC	CAWRGPRGTVGANVLTF
TRBV7-2	medium-sized	14	TRBD1	TRBJ2-4	TGTGCCAGCAGCTCGGGACAGGGGGTCGACATTCAGTACTTC	CASSSGQGVDIQYF
TRBV7-2	medium-sized	16	.	TRBJ2-3	TGTGCCAGCAGCTTAGAATCCCTAACTAGCACAGATACGCAGTATTTT	CASSLESLTSTDTQYF
TRBV18	many	15	.	TRBJ2-7	TGTGCCAGCTCAGCACAGGGGGTCGGGGGGCTCGAGCAGTACTTC	CASSAQGVGGLEQYF
TRBV18	many	15	TRBD2	TRBJ2-7	TGTGCCAGCTCACCACGGCCTAGCGGGAGGTACGAGCAGTACTTC	CASSPRPSGRYEQYF
TRBV30	medium-sized	13	.	TRBJ1-2	TGTGCCTGGAACCTGTCAGGGGAAGATGGCTACACCTTC	CAWNLSGEDGYTF
TRBV12-3/TRBV12-4	many	14	TRBD1	TRBJ2-1	TGTGCCAGCAGTTTACAGGGGGCCGACAATGAGCAGTTCTTC	CASSLQGADNEQFF
TRBV15	many	14	.	TRBJ2-3	TGTGCCACCAGCAGAGGGGGGGGCCCAGATACGCAGTATTTT	CATSRGGGPDTQYF
TRBV15	.	18	.	TRBJ2-3	TGTGCCACCAGCAGAGATATTCGCTCGGGAACAAACACAGATACGCAGTATTTT	CATSRDIRSGTNTDTQYF
TRBV18	medium-sized	13	.	TRBJ1-1	TGTGCCAGCTCACCAGAGGGTTACACTGAAGCTTTCTTT	CASSPEGYTEAFF
TRBV12-5	many	13	TRBD1	TRBJ1-5	TGTGCTAGTGGGGGACAGGGCATGCAGCCCCAGCATTTT	CASGGQGMQPQHF
TRBV12-3/TRBV12-4	many	14	TRBD2	TRBJ2-2	TGTGCCAGCATGGTAGCGGGAGTAACCGGGGAGCTGTTTTTT	CASMVAGVTGELFF
TRBV6-2/TRBV6-3	medium-sized	21	TRBD1	TRBJ1-5	TGTGCCAGCAGTTACTCGAGTGGGGGACAGGGACTCAGGACTCGCAATCAGCCCCAGCATTTT	CASSYSSGGQGLRTRNQPQHF
TRBV29-1	medium-sized	14	.	TRBJ1-1	TGCAGCGTTGATTTTGAGGGAAGAAGAACTGAAGCTTTCTTT	CSVDFEGRRTEAFF
TRBV6-2/TRBV6-3	medium-sized	13	.	TRBJ2-1	TGTGCCAGCAGAACTACAGGGATGGCTGAGCAGTTCTTC	CASRTTGMAEQFF
TRBV19	medium-sized	14	TRBD1	TRBJ1-5	TGTGCCAGTGCCGGGACAGGGGTGAGTCAGCCCCAGCATTTT	CASAGTGVSQPQHF
TRBV9	few	17	.	TRBJ1-3	TGTGCCAGCAGCCCCGCTCCCGGGACGGATTCTGGAAACACCATATATTTT	CASSPAPGTDSGNTIYF
TRBV18	many	15	TRBD2	TRBJ2-3	TGTGCCAGCTCATTTAGCGGGGGAAGCACAGATACGCAGTATTTT	CASSFSGGSTDTQYF
TRBV6-1	medium-sized	17	TRBD1	TRBJ2-1	TGTGCCAGCAGTTTTGCCGACAGGGTTAGCTCCTACAATGAGCAGTTCTTC	CASSFADRVSSYNEQFF
TRBV11-3	many	11	.	TRBJ2-3	TGTGCCAGCGGCGACACAGATACGCAGTATTTT	CASGDTDTQYF
TRBV30	many	12	TRBD1	TRBJ1-2	TGTGCCTGGAGTGTGGGACAGGGGGGGGACACCTTC	CAWSVGQGGDTF
TRBV7-9	many	14	TRBD1	TRBJ1-1	TGTGCCAGCAGCTTGCCCACAGGGGGCTCTGAAGCTTTCTTT	CASSLPTGGSEAFF
TRBV30	many	15	.	TRBJ2-1	TGTGCCTGGAATTCCGACTGGGGCTCCTACAATGAGCAGTTCTTC	CAWNSDWGSYNEQFF
TRBV7-9	.	16	TRBD2	TRBJ2-5	TGTGCCAGCAGCTTAGTGGCTAGCGGCTTCGGGGGGACCCAGTACTTC	CASSLVASGFGGTQYF
TRBV13	medium-sized	15	.	TRBJ2-7	TGTGCCAGCAGGCGCTCGGGAGTGGCGTTCTACGAGCAGTACTTC	CASRRSGVAFYEQYF
TRBV18	many	17	.	TRBJ1-4	TGTGCCAGCTCACCACCGGGATTGAGGATCACTAATGAAAAACTGTTTTTT	CASSPPGLRITNEKLFF
TRBV28	.	13	.	TRBJ1-1	TGTGCCAGCAGCAAAGGACGTGTCACTGAAGCTTTCTTT	CASSKGRVTEAFF
TRBV5-6	many	16	.	TRBJ1-2	TGTGCCAGCAGCTTGGATTCAGGACACCCTAACTATGGCTACACCTTC	CASSLDSGHPNYGYTF